Listed below are T cell receptor beta chains from one sample, sequenced in a study of T cell responses to AZD1222 COVID-19 vaccine. Here immunoSEQ multiplex PCR was the method, and the copy in TCRdb shows in-frame clones only, minus some. Of some 79,000 clones listed, around 80% are singletons. Here the sequenced sample was peripheral blood, taken 28 days after the second AZD1222 dose. The receptors were sampled from an adult who received the AZD1222 COVID-19 vaccine. The CDR3 runs from the conserved cysteine through the conserved F or W. The D gene is left open where the match is weak. A row's size may be missing; if present it is once, few, many or a size class.

cdr3_length d_call j_call clone_size v_call cdr3_nt cdr3_aa
13 NA TRBJ2-7 NA TRBV3-1/TRBV3-2 TGTGCCAGCAGCCAAGTTCGTGGGGGCGAGCAGTACTTC CASSQVRGGEQYF
17 TRBD2 TRBJ2-3 NA TRBV28 TGTGCCAGCAGTTGGCCGACTAGCGGGCTTCAGACAGATACGCAGTATTTT CASSWPTSGLQTDTQYF
15 NA TRBJ2-5 NA TRBV10-3 TGTGCCATCAGTGAGTACCAGGGATGGGAAGAGACCCAGTACTTC CAISEYQGWEETQYF
14 NA TRBJ2-3 few TRBV27 TGTGCCAGCAGTCCGAGGGGGGGGGCAGATACGCAGTATTTT CASSPRGGADTQYF
16 TRBD1 TRBJ2-1 once TRBV6-1 TGTGCCAGCAGTGAAATGAGAGACAGGGGGTACAATGAGCAGTTCTTC CASSEMRDRGYNEQFF
15 NA TRBJ1-6 NA TRBV3-1/TRBV3-2 TGTGCCAGCAGCCAAGCGCCAGGCAATAATTCACCCCTCCACTTT CASSQAPGNNSPLHF
14 NA TRBJ1-3 NA TRBV28 TGTGCCAGCAGCCGCCGGGACACCGGAAACACCATATATTTT CASSRRDTGNTIYF
13 NA TRBJ2-3 NA TRBV12-3/TRBV12-4 TGTGCCAGCAGCTTTGACAGTAGGGATACGCAGTATTTT CASSFDSRDTQYF
14 NA TRBJ2-2 NA TRBV19 TGTGCCAGTACCCGGCACTTTAACACCGGGGAGCTGTTTTTT CASTRHFNTGELFF
15 TRBD2 TRBJ2-1 NA TRBV2 TGTGCCAGCAGACTTAGCGGGGGGGGTGAGAATGAGCAGTTCTTC CASRLSGGGENEQFF
13 NA TRBJ1-6 NA TRBV6-4 TGTGCCAGCAGTACGAGTGTGAATTCACCCCTCCACTTT CASSTSVNSPLHF
18 TRBD1 TRBJ1-1 NA TRBV28 TGTGCCAGCAGCCAAGGGGCACAGGGGCGGGGGCCGAACACTGAAGCTTTCTTT CASSQGAQGRGPNTEAFF
13 TRBD1 TRBJ1-1 NA TRBV19 TGTGCCAGTAGTATTGGGACAGGGGCCAAAGCTTTCTTT CASSIGTGAKAFF
16 TRBD2 TRBJ2-1 few TRBV5-5 TGTGCCAGCAGCGAAGCAGCGGGAGGGACCATTAACAAGCAGTTCTTC CASSEAAGGTINKQFF
16 TRBD1 TRBJ1-2 NA TRBV24-1 TGTGCCACCAGTGAAGGGACAGCCACTCAACACTATGGCTACACCTTC CATSEGTATQHYGYTF
15 TRBD1 TRBJ1-6 once TRBV6-4 TGTGCCAGCAGTCATGTCGGGACAGGGGGTTCACCCCTCCACTTT CASSHVGTGGSPLHF
16 NA TRBJ1-2 NA TRBV7-2 TGTGCCAGCAGCCTTGCCCGGGGACTCTTTAACTATGGCTACACCTTC CASSLARGLFNYGYTF
13 NA TRBJ2-7 NA TRBV5-1 TGCGCCAGCAGCCTCGACACCTATTACGAGCAGTACTTC CASSLDTYYEQYF
14 NA TRBJ1-2 NA TRBV7-2 TGTGCCAGCAGCTCGGGGCCAACTGCCTATGGCTACACCTTC CASSSGPTAYGYTF
12 NA TRBJ2-4 NA TRBV7-2 TGTGCCAGCAGCGGACTTAGAAACATTCAGTACTTC CASSGLRNIQYF
13 NA TRBJ1-2 NA TRBV19 TGTGCCAGTAGTGTCACAGGGTTGGATGGCTACACCTTC CASSVTGLDGYTF
12 NA TRBJ1-5 NA TRBV12-3/TRBV12-4 TGTGCCAGCACAGATGGGAGTCAGCCCCAGCATTTT CASTDGSQPQHF
14 NA TRBJ1-1 NA TRBV16 TGTGCCAGCAGCCAATCAGGGTCGGGCACTGAAGCTTTCTTT CASSQSGSGTEAFF
13 NA TRBJ2-1 few TRBV19 TGTGCCAGTAGTATAGTCGCGGGAAATGAGCAGTTCTTC CASSIVAGNEQFF
16 TRBD2 TRBJ2-1 few TRBV3-1/TRBV3-2 TGTGCCAGCAGACCGAGCGGGGGGAGCTCCTACAATGAGCAGTTCTTC CASRPSGGSSYNEQFF
13 NA TRBJ1-1 NA TRBV6-5 TGTGCCAGCAGTCCGGGGGAGATCACTGAAGCTTTCTTT CASSPGEITEAFF
15 TRBD1 TRBJ1-2 once TRBV2 TGTGCCAGCAGGAAGAACAGGGGAACTAACTATGGCTACACCTTC CASRKNRGTNYGYTF
13 NA TRBJ1-5 once TRBV6-5 TGTGCCAGCAGCCACGAAGGAAGTCAGCCCCAGCATTTT CASSHEGSQPQHF
13 NA TRBJ1-1 few TRBV7-8 TGTGCCAGCAGCCCGCGGGGAGGGACTGAAGCTTTCTTT CASSPRGGTEAFF
15 TRBD2 TRBJ2-3 NA TRBV7-8 TGTGCCAGCAGCTTCAGCGGGGGGGGAACAGATACGCAGTATTTT CASSFSGGGTDTQYF
16 TRBD2 TRBJ2-3 NA TRBV9 TGTGCCAGCAGCGTAGGAGCTAGCGGGGGGACAGATACGCAGTATTTT CASSVGASGGTDTQYF
11 NA TRBJ2-7 NA TRBV30 TGTGCCTGGAGTGAATTACAGGGGCAGTACTTC CAWSELQGQYF
12 NA TRBJ2-2 NA TRBV11-1 TGTGCCAGCAGCTACTCCGGGGGGGAGCTGTTTTTT CASSYSGGELFF
16 NA TRBJ1-5 once TRBV7-9 TGTGCCAGCAGCTTATTTATTGGGTATAGCAATCAGCCCCAGCATTTT CASSLFIGYSNQPQHF
13 NA TRBJ1-5 NA TRBV5-6 TGTGCCAGCAGCTTAGTAAGAGGCCAGCCCCAGCATTTT CASSLVRGQPQHF
14 NA TRBJ2-7 NA TRBV5-1 TGCGCCAGCAGCTTCGGTCAGGGCGACTACGAGCAGTACTTC CASSFGQGDYEQYF
17 TRBD2 TRBJ2-3 NA TRBV7-9 TGTGCCAGCAGCACCGGACTAGCGGGGGCAAGCACAGATACGCAGTATTTT CASSTGLAGASTDTQYF
12 NA TRBJ1-3 NA TRBV30 TGTGCCTGGAACAGGGTCGGAAACACCATATATTTT CAWNRVGNTIYF
13 NA TRBJ2-5 NA TRBV18 TGTGCCAGCTCACGGACAGTACAAGAGACCCAGTACTTC CASSRTVQETQYF
15 TRBD1 TRBJ2-3 NA TRBV19 TGTGCCAGTAGTAACCGACAGGGATGGACAGATACGCAGTATTTT CASSNRQGWTDTQYF
16 TRBD2 TRBJ2-1 NA TRBV18 TGTGCCAGCTCACCGACTAGCGGGGGGACATTCAATGAGCAGTTCTTC CASSPTSGGTFNEQFF
13 NA TRBJ2-7 NA TRBV6-5 TGTGCCAGCAGTTACTCGACGGCCTACGAGCAGTACTTC CASSYSTAYEQYF
11 NA TRBJ1-1 NA TRBV20-1 TGCAGTGCTGCGACCGGCACTGAAGCTTTCTTT CSAATGTEAFF
16 TRBD2 TRBJ2-1 NA TRBV4-3 TGCGCCAGCAGCCAAGGGGCTAGCGGGGCTTACAATGAGCAGTTCTTC CASSQGASGAYNEQFF
13 NA TRBJ2-5 once TRBV30 TGTGCTGCTAGTGAAGCTAGCGTGGGGACCCAGTACTTC CAASEASVGTQYF
13 NA TRBJ2-7 few TRBV6-2/TRBV6-3 TGTGCCAGCAGTTACATGGTGAGCTCGGAGCAGTACTTC CASSYMVSSEQYF
15 NA TRBJ1-4 once TRBV3-1/TRBV3-2 TGTGCCAGCAGCCCCCCCGGTATATCTAATGAAAAACTGTTTTTT CASSPPGISNEKLFF
14 TRBD1 TRBJ1-1 NA TRBV11-1 TGTGCCAGCAAACCACGGGACAGGGGCACTGAAGCTTTCTTT CASKPRDRGTEAFF
11 NA TRBJ2-3 once TRBV7-8 TGTGCCAGCAGCCCGACAGATACGCAGTATTTT CASSPTDTQYF
16 NA TRBJ2-3 NA TRBV6-4 TGTGCCACTTCCGTTGGGGGGGGGCCGGGGACAGATACGCAGTATTTT CATSVGGGPGTDTQYF
16 TRBD2 TRBJ2-1 NA TRBV28 TGTGCCAGCAGACCGTTCGGGACTAGTATAACAAATGAGCAGTTCTTC CASRPFGTSITNEQFF
15 TRBD2 TRBJ2-1 NA TRBV7-9 TGTGCCAGCAGCGCAGGACTAGCGCAACCCTTGGAGCAGTTCTTC CASSAGLAQPLEQFF
13 NA TRBJ1-1 NA TRBV14 TGTGCCAGCAGCCAGTTCGGAATCACTGAAGCTTTCTTT CASSQFGITEAFF
13 TRBD1 TRBJ2-7 NA TRBV6-5 TGTGCCAGCAGCCGGGACAGCGGATTGTGGGGGTACTTC CASSRDSGLWGYF
16 TRBD2 TRBJ2-5 NA TRBV19 TGTGCCAGTACCCGCAGAGCGGGGGGAAAACAAGAGACCCAGTACTTC CASTRRAGGKQETQYF